These T cell receptor beta chains were read from a single sample in a study of blood T cell repertoires in COVID-19. The method was immunoSEQ multiplex PCR; TCRdb's version includes in-frame clones alone and lacks a portion of them. The sample holds fewer than 350,000 clones, roughly 87% seen once. What was sequenced was PBMCs or T cells enriched from blood (not recorded which). These receptors were obtained from a woman in her thirties who had recovered from COVID-19. Both conserved end residues are part of each CDR3. D genes are given only for firm matches. Only some rows state a clone size, as once, few, many or a class for expanded clones.

D	size	J	V	CDR3	DNA
TRBD1	many	TRBJ1-4	TRBV4-2	CASSQNTGTGDEKLFF	TGTGCCAGCAGCCAAAACACCGGGACAGGGGATGAAAAACTGTTTTTT
TRBD1	.	TRBJ1-1	TRBV28	CASSLNRQGPAFF	TGTGCCAGCAGTCTAAATAGACAGGGTCCAGCTTTCTTT
.	.	TRBJ2-1	TRBV24-1	CATSDLGRDEQFF	TGTGCCACCAGTGATTTAGGGAGAGATGAGCAGTTCTTC
.	.	TRBJ2-2	TRBV11-2	CASSLATLKNTGELFF	TGTGCCAGCAGCTTAGCGACACTGAAGAACACCGGGGAGCTGTTTTTT
.	.	TRBJ2-1	TRBV7-9	CASSLVSSTANNEQFF	TGTGCCAGCAGCTTAGTTTCTAGCACCGCTAACAATGAGCAGTTCTTC
.	.	TRBJ1-2	TRBV6-5	CASSYGGGYGYTF	TGTGCCAGCAGTTACGGGGGGGGCTATGGCTACACCTTC
TRBD1	.	TRBJ2-1	TRBV9	CASSVRPGQGDDEQFF	TGTGCCAGCAGCGTCAGACCGGGACAGGGAGATGATGAGCAGTTCTTC
TRBD1	.	TRBJ1-4	TRBV9	CASSVGFLGDRQLFF	TGTGCCAGCAGCGTAGGATTCTTAGGGGACAGGCAACTGTTTTTT
.	.	TRBJ1-1	TRBV6-6	CASSYPTVNTEAFF	TGTGCCAGCAGTTACCCCACAGTGAACACTGAAGCTTTCTTT
.	.	TRBJ2-3	TRBV7-2	CASSLARGSRDTQYF	TGTGCCAGCAGCTTAGCCAGGGGTTCGAGAGATACGCAGTATTTT
.	.	TRBJ2-7	TRBV30	CAWRGGSYEQYF	TGTGCCTGGAGGGGGGGCTCCTACGAGCAGTACTTC
TRBD1	.	TRBJ1-6	TRBV18	CASSETGSYNSPLHF	TGTGCCAGCTCAGAGACAGGGTCCTATAATTCACCCCTCCACTTT
.	.	TRBJ1-6	TRBV7-9	CASSFENEPPLHF	TGTGCCAGCAGCTTTGAGAATGAACCACCCCTCCACTTT
.	.	TRBJ1-3	TRBV7-2	CASSWAPRSGNTIYF	TGTGCCAGCAGCTGGGCGCCCAGGTCTGGAAACACCATATATTTT
.	.	TRBJ1-4	TRBV2	CASSEALVAGPVEKLFF	TGTGCCAGCAGTGAAGCCCTCGTGGCGGGCCCGGTTGAAAAACTGTTTTTT
.	.	TRBJ2-3	TRBV5-1	CASSPSSTDTQYF	TGCGCCAGCAGCCCGAGTAGCACAGATACGCAGTATTTT